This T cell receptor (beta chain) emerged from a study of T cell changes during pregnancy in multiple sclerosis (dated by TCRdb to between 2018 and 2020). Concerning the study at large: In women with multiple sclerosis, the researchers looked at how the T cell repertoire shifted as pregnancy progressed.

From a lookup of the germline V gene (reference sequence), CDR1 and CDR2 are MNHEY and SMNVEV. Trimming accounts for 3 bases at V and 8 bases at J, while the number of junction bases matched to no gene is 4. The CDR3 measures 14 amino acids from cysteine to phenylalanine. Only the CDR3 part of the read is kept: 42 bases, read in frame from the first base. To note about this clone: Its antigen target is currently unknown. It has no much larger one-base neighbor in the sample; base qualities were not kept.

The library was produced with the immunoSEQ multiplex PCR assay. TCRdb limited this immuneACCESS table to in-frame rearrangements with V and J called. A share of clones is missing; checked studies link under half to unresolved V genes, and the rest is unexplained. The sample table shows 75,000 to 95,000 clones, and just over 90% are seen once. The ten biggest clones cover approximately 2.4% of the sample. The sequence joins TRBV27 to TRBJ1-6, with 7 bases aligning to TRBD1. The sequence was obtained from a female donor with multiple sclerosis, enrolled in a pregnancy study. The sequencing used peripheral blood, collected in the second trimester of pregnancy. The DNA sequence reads TGTGCCAGCAGTTTCCGGGACAGCTATTCACCCCTCCACTTT. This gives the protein CASSFRDSYSPLHF.